The rows below give T cell receptor beta chains drawn from one sample of a study of tumor-infiltrating lymphocytes in primary liver carcinoma. TCRdb re-called the multiplex PCR reads with MiXCR, one entry per CDR3 protein. This sample has some 64,000 distinct CDR3 sequences, with roughly two thirds found just once. The source material was liver tumor tissue from sampling region 4. These receptors came from a man aged 35 to 55 with primary liver carcinoma and hepatitis B virus infection. The CDR3 runs from the conserved cysteine through the conserved F or W. A D gene is named only where the DNA matches it firmly. Expanded clones are given a class, and other clones once, few, many or no size at all.

v_call	d_call	clone_size	j_call	cdr3_aa	cdr3_nt
TRBV11-2	TRBD2	-	TRBJ2-1	CARNYTSAHLYNEQFF	TGCGCCAGGAACTATACTAGCGCCCATTTATACAATGAGCAGTTCTTC
TRBV28	-	-	TRBJ2-7	CASSLSQEQYF	TGTGCCAGCAGTTTGTCCCAAGAGCAGTACTTC
TRBV29-1	TRBD2	many	TRBJ2-7	CSVGGVSTYEQYF	TGCAGCGTCGGGGGGGTATCGACCTACGAGCAGTACTTC
TRBV12-3/TRBV12-4	-	-	TRBJ1-1	CASTPRVSLRTGAFF	TGCGCCAGCACTCCACGGGTGTCCCTCCGCACTGGAGCTTTCTTT
TRBV10-3	-	few	TRBJ1-6	CTNSNRVENSPLHF	TGTACCAACAGTAACAGGGTCGAGAATTCACCCCTCCACTTT
TRBV29-1	TRBD1	-	TRBJ1-1	CSVDFGYRDRGSNTEAFF	TGCAGCGTTGATTTTGGGTACCGGGACAGGGGAAGTAACACTGAAGCTTTCTTT
TRBV7-9	-	-	TRBJ2-7	CDSSLEGGYYEQYF	TGTGACAGCAGCTTGGAGGGCGGGTACTACGAGCAGTACTTC
TRBV5-6	TRBD1	many	TRBJ2-3	CASSPQGATDTQYF	TGTGCCAGCAGCCCACAGGGGGCCACAGATACGCAGTATTTT
TRBV29-1	-	-	TRBJ2-1	CSAVDLHSYNEQFF	TGCAGCGCGGTGGACCTTCACTCTTACAATGAGCAGTTCTTC
TRBV6-2/TRBV6-3	-	-	TRBJ2-3	CASSSPRDSEAQYF	TGTGCCAGCAGTTCGCCCCGGGACTCCGAAGCGCAGTATTTT
TRBV11-2	-	-	TRBJ1-2	CVSSLGGTVLGGYTF	TGTGTCAGCAGCTTAGGTGGGACGGTCCTAGGAGGCTACACCTTC
TRBV29-1	TRBD2	-	TRBJ2-3	CSVSEASGFTDMQYF	TGCAGCGTTTCCGAGGCTAGCGGATTCACAGATATGCAGTATTTT
TRBV29-1	-	-	TRBJ1-1	CSVDRGQSVTFF	TGTAGCGTTGATCGAGGGCAGTCTGTAACTTTCTTT
TRBV5-5	-	-	TRBJ2-3	CASSLGSYTDTRYF	TGTGCCAGCAGCTTGGGGAGTTACACAGATACGCGGTATTTT
TRBV5-1	TRBD2	many	TRBJ2-7	CASSFDMDPGGGYEQYF	TGCGCCAGCAGCTTTGACATGGACCCGGGGGGAGGCTACGAGCAGTACTTC
TRBV11-2	-	-	TRBJ2-2	CAGSLALGGANTGELFF	TGTGCCGGCAGCCTAGCGTTAGGAGGGGCGAACACCGGGGAGCTGTTCTTT
TRBV10-3	-	-	TRBJ1-5	CAISEYEEDQPQHF	TGTGCCATCAGTGAGTATGAGGAAGATCAACCCCAGCATTTT
TRBV6-5	TRBD2	-	TRBJ2-1	CVSSYTGTSGDELFF	TGTGTCAGCAGTTACACCGGGACTAGCGGCGATGAGCTGTTCTTC
TRBV5-1	TRBD2	-	TRBJ2-3	CASSPRLAGVTTDTQCF	TGCGCCAGCAGCCCTAGATTAGCGGGAGTTACCACAGATACGCAGTGTTTC
TRBV4-2	TRBD1	-	TRBJ1-5	CASSQDIGGNQPQYF	TGTGCCAGCAGCCAAGATATAGGGGGCAATCAGCCCCAATATTTT
TRBV6-5	TRBD2	many	TRBJ2-1	CASSLREVAYNEQFF	TGTGCCAGCAGTTTGCGGGAGGTCGCCTACAATGAGCAGTTCTTC
TRBV5-4	-	-	TRBJ2-1	CASSPTQCNEQFF	TGTGCCAGCAGCCCGACACAATGCAATGAGCAGTTCTTC
TRBV28	TRBD1	-	TRBJ2-7	CANSLSGQGVYEQYF	TGTGCCAACAGTCTCTCGGGACAGGGGGTCTACGAGCAGTACTTC
TRBV11-2	-	once	TRBJ1-1	CASSLVRVNIEAYF	TGTGCCAGCAGCTTAGTTCGGGTGAACATTGAAGCTTACTTT
TRBV4-1	-	-	TRBJ2-1	CASNAGHQFF	TGCGCCAGCAACGCGGGACATCAGTTCTTC
TRBV11-3	TRBD2	many	TRBJ2-1	CASSLGIAGGRSEQFF	TGTGCCAGCAGCTTAGGTATAGCGGGAGGGCGAAGTGAGCAGTTCTTC
TRBV29-1	TRBD1	-	TRBJ1-1	CSVTDRGHTEAFF	TGCAGCGTAACGGACAGGGGGCACACTGAAGCTTTCTTT
TRBV5-1	TRBD1	many	TRBJ2-5	CASSITGAQETQYF	TGCGCCAGCAGCATAACAGGGGCCCAAGAGACCCAGTACTTC
TRBV29-1	-	many	TRBJ1-1	CSVEGAGNTEAFF	TGCAGCGTTGAAGGGGCTGGGAACACTGAAGCTTTCTTT
TRBV6-2/TRBV6-3	-	-	TRBJ2-3	CASGRLPRAQDTQYF	TGTGCCAGCGGTAGACTACCGAGAGCCCAAGATACGCAGTATTTT
TRBV11-1	-	-	TRBJ2-7	CASRYGEGEDYEQYF	TGTGCCAGCAGGTACGGAGAAGGGGAGGACTACGAGCAGTACTTC
TRBV28	TRBD2	-	TRBJ2-3	CVSSLGLGLAVFSTDTQYF	TGTGTCAGCAGTTTGGGACTGGGACTAGCGGTTTTTAGCACAGATACGCAGTATTTT
TRBV28	-	-	TRBJ1-5	CASTFFSNQPQHF	TGCGCCAGCACTTTTTTCAGCAATCAGCCCCAGCATTTT
TRBV24-1	-	few	TRBJ2-3	CATTGFGRESTDTQYF	TGTGCCACCACTGGCTTTGGCAGGGAGAGCACAGATACGCAGTATTTT
TRBV11-2	-	once	TRBJ2-2	CSSRLNDRGAGEPFF	TGTTCCAGCAGATTAAACGACAGGGGTGCGGGGGAGCCGTTTTTT
TRBV20-1	TRBD1	-	TRBJ2-1	CSPSGTGRNEQFF	TGCAGCCCATCCGGGACAGGGCGAAATGAGCAATTCTTC
TRBV28	-	-	TRBJ2-1	CASSFTSEIYNEQLF	TGTGCCAGCAGTTTTACTAGTGAGATCTACAATGAGCAGTTATTC
TRBV14	-	-	TRBJ2-3	CASSPTEQTTRYF	TGTGCCAGCAGCCCGACAGAACAGACTACTCGGTATTTT
TRBV12-3/TRBV12-4	-	many	TRBJ1-1	CASSIGTGGTEAFF	TGTGCCAGCAGTATCGGGACCGGGGGGACTGAAGCTTTCTTT
TRBV30	-	many	TRBJ2-4	CAWSVALAKNIQYF	TGTGCCTGGAGTGTTGCCCTAGCCAAAAACATTCAGTACTTC
TRBV6-2/TRBV6-3	TRBD2	-	TRBJ2-5	CTSSSTSGRLGETRYF	TGTACCAGCAGTTCAACTAGCGGGAGGTTGGGAGAGACCCGGTACTTC